This is a list of T cell receptor beta chains from one sample in a study of cytomegalovirus exposure and HLA in healthy donors. The assay was immunoSEQ multiplex PCR, and TCRdb's table has in-frame clones only and misses some. This repertoire shows 200,000 or so clones, roughly four fifths found once; its top ten account for 5.5% to 7.5%. The specimen sequenced was PBMCs. The receptors come from a woman in her fifties or sixties in good health and CMV-seropositive. The CDR3 runs from the conserved cysteine through the conserved F or W. A D gene is named only where the DNA matches it firmly. Some rows mark clone size as missing; the rest say once, few, many or name a class of expanded clone.

v_call,clone_size,d_call,j_call,cdr3_aa,cdr3_nt
TRBV28,NA,NA,TRBJ1-5,CASSLAGTSNQPQHF,TGTGCCAGCAGTTTGGCAGGCACTAGCAATCAGCCCCAGCATTTT
TRBV7-7,NA,NA,TRBJ2-7,CASSPSLDSRSYEQYF,TGTGCCAGCAGCCCGAGTCTAGACTCCCGCTCCTACGAGCAGTACTTC
TRBV13,few,NA,TRBJ1-2,CASGFQAAKSLYGYTF,TGTGCCAGCGGTTTTCAGGCAGCTAAGTCCCTCTATGGCTACACCTTC
TRBV7-3,NA,TRBD2,TRBJ2-7,CASSSGGGYEQYF,TGTGCCAGCAGCTCGGGAGGCGGCTACGAGCAGTACTTC
TRBV9,NA,NA,TRBJ2-5,CASCPAQYF,TGTGCCAGCTGCCCAGCCCAGTACTTC
TRBV5-6,NA,TRBD1,TRBJ2-3,CASSLKGDRGPWDTQYF,TGTGCCAGCAGCTTGAAGGGTGACAGGGGACCGTGGGATACGCAGTATTTT
TRBV28,NA,NA,TRBJ2-4,CASSPLSPNKLDDDIQYF,TGTGCCAGCAGTCCACTATCCCCTAACAAACTAGACGACGACATTCAGTACTTC
TRBV21-1,NA,NA,TRBJ2-3,CASSKGLAGVEDTQYF,TGTGCCAGCAGCAAAGGACTAGCGGGAGTTGAAGATACGCAGTATTTT
TRBV15,NA,NA,TRBJ2-2,CATSRALALGAQTAGELFF,TGTGCCACCAGCAGAGCTCTCGCTTTAGGGGCCCAGACAGCCGGGGAGCTGTTTTTT
TRBV7-9,NA,NA,TRBJ1-2,CSSSPMGTSGGYTF,TGTTCCAGCAGCCCTATGGGGACATCCGGTGGCTACACCTTC
TRBV18,NA,TRBD1,TRBJ1-3,CASSTGTGAGNTIYF,TGTGCCAGCTCAACCGGGACAGGCGCTGGAAACACCATATATTTT
TRBV7-2,NA,NA,TRBJ2-1,CASSGAYNEQFF,TGTGCCAGCAGCGGGGCTTACAATGAGCAGTTCTTC
TRBV18,NA,TRBD2,TRBJ2-1,CASSPLRTSGAYNEQFF,TGTGCCAGCTCACCCCTCCGGACTAGCGGCGCCTACAATGAGCAGTTCTTC
TRBV5-6,NA,TRBD1,TRBJ1-2,CASSTPSRGDGYTF,TGTGCCAGCAGTACCCCGAGCAGGGGGGATGGCTACACCTTC
TRBV6-6,NA,NA,TRBJ2-1,CASTAGQGKRYNEQFF,TGTGCCAGCACCGCAGGCCAGGGGAAGCGCTACAATGAGCAGTTCTTC
TRBV2,NA,NA,TRBJ1-2,CASSRDSTYGYTF,TGTGCCAGCAGCCGAGACAGTACATATGGCTACACCTTC
TRBV27,few,NA,TRBJ2-2,CASRRQLETANTGELFF,TGTGCCAGCAGAAGACAGCTGGAGACCGCGAACACCGGGGAGCTGTTTTTT
TRBV7-9,NA,NA,TRBJ2-6,CASRPPGSGANVLTF,TGTGCCAGCAGACCCCCAGGGTCTGGGGCCAACGTCCTGACTTTC
TRBV4-2,NA,NA,TRBJ2-6,CASSQVWGGSTNVLTF,TGTGCCAGCAGCCAAGTATGGGGCGGATCGACCAACGTCCTGACTTTC
TRBV6-5,NA,NA,TRBJ2-3,CASSQTHTDTQYF,TGTGCCAGCAGTCAGACTCACACAGATACGCAGTATTTT
TRBV27,once,NA,TRBJ1-2,CASSLFGRDGYGYTF,TGTGCCAGCAGTTTATTCGGCAGGGATGGCTATGGCTACACCTTC
TRBV19,NA,TRBD1,TRBJ1-5,CASRGQFSNQPQHF,TGTGCCAGTAGGGGACAGTTTAGCAATCAGCCCCAGCATTTT
TRBV7-9,NA,NA,TRBJ1-1,CSSSFGRVEAFF,TGTTCCAGCAGCTTTGGGAGGGTTGAAGCTTTCTTT
TRBV28,NA,NA,TRBJ2-2,CASSLLRGFGELFF,TGTGCCAGCAGTTTATTACGGGGGTTCGGGGAGCTGTTTTTT
TRBV28,NA,TRBD2,TRBJ2-7,CASSLMGGTSGRRNEQYF,TGTGCCAGCAGCCTCATGGGGGGGACTAGCGGGAGAAGAAACGAGCAGTACTTC
TRBV11-2,NA,NA,TRBJ2-7,CASSLLATSYEQYF,TGTGCCAGCAGCTTACTAGCGACTTCCTACGAGCAGTACTTC
TRBV4-1,NA,NA,TRBJ2-1,CASSPRSTRLSSYNEQFF,TGCGCCAGCAGCCCCAGGTCGACGCGTCTGAGCTCCTACAATGAGCAGTTCTTC
TRBV7-2,once,TRBD2,TRBJ2-7,CASSLSGNSYEQYF,TGTGCCAGCAGCTTGAGCGGGAACTCCTACGAGCAGTACTTC
TRBV18,NA,TRBD2,TRBJ2-5,CASSPPSIPGGETQYF,TGTGCCAGCTCACCACCGTCAATTCCGGGGGGAGAGACCCAGTACTTC
TRBV5-1,NA,NA,TRBJ2-5,CASSFVGEETQYF,TGCGCCAGCAGCTTTGTAGGGGAAGAGACCCAGTACTTC
TRBV28,NA,TRBD2,TRBJ2-1,CASGGLAGGHNEQFF,TGTGCCAGCGGGGGACTAGCGGGGGGGCACAATGAGCAGTTCTTC
TRBV5-4,NA,TRBD1,TRBJ2-7,CASSPGQNYEQYF,TGTGCCAGCAGCCCGGGACAGAACTACGAGCAGTACTTC
TRBV28,NA,TRBD1,TRBJ2-1,CASSPPGTGTLNEQFF,TGTGCCAGCAGCCCCCCCGGGACAGGGACGTTGAATGAGCAGTTCTTC
TRBV4-1,NA,NA,TRBJ1-6,CASSPEQVSSYNSPLHF,TGCGCCAGCAGCCCGGAACAGGTTAGCTCCTATAATTCACCCCTCCACTTT
TRBV6-1,NA,TRBD1,TRBJ2-6,CASSDGTAVSGANVLTF,TGTGCCAGCAGTGACGGGACAGCTGTCTCTGGGGCCAACGTCCTGACTTTC
TRBV25-1,NA,NA,TRBJ1-5,CASSDAKQGSNQPQHF,TGTGCCAGCAGTGACGCCAAACAGGGTTCAAATCAGCCCCAGCATTTT
TRBV7-9,NA,TRBD2,TRBJ2-1,CASSLRGGPANEQFF,TGTGCCAGCAGCTTACGCGGGGGGCCCGCCAATGAGCAGTTCTTC